This T cell receptor beta chain emerged from a study (dated by TCRdb to the mid-2010s). For context, the study as a whole: The origins of HIV persistence were investigated in individuals who naturally controlled HIV infection.

In this sample, this clonotype turned up a few times. What antigen it recognizes has not been identified. It has no much larger one-base neighbor in the sample; base qualities were not kept. Libraries were made using 5' RACE. The listed sequencing device is Illumina HiSeq 2000. The raw public data were reprocessed by TCRdb itself: fastp quality trimming at Q25, MiXCR clonotype calling, in-frame beta chains only. Rows merge per CDR3 protein into single entries with the most common DNA and genes. The sample table lists roughly 2,700 distinct CDR3 sequences, approximately 6.4% of them with a count of one. The ten largest clonotypes hold almost 6.5% of the sample. Sequencing used total memory T cells from blood PBMCs. The sample's cell subset or site, from its label and the paper: transitional memory CD4+ T cells. The sequence was obtained from a female donor with HIV.

Here is the DNA: TGTGCCACCACTCCCGGACAGGGCGGGGATACGCAGTATTTT. The encoded protein is CATTPGQGGDTQYF. Here the chain combines TRBV24-1 and TRBJ2-3, with 8 bases matching TRBD1. Spanning cysteine to phenylalanine, the CDR3 consists of 14 amino acids. The kept DNA is CDR3 alone, 42 bases in frame from the first base. CDR1 KGHDR and CDR2 SFDVKD are derived from the germline V gene. Trimming takes 8 bases off V and 6 bases off J; junction bases not matched to a gene: 9.